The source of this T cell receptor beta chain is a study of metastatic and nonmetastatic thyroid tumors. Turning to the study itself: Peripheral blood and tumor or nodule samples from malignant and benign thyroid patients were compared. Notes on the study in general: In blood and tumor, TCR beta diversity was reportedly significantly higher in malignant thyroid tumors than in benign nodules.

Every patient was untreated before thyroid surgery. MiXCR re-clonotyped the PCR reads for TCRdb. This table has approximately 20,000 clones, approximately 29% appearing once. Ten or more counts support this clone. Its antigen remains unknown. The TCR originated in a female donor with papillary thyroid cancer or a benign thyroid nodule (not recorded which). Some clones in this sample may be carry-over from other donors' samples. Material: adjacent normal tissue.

CDR3 protein: CASTPGPYNEQFF. Here the CDR3 DNA reads TGTGCCAGCACCCCAGGCCCCTACAATGAGCAGTTCTTC. The chain joins TRBV5-6 to TRBJ2-1; no clear D gene. Germline loops: CDR1 SGHDT, CDR2 YYEEEE. Trimming pared 6 bases from V and 2 bases from J, leaving 9 bases between. The CDR3 has 13 residues.